The clone carrying this T cell receptor (beta chain) was counted only a few times. Its antigen is as yet unknown. The trim removed 7 bases at V and 7 bases at J, leaving 11 bases unmatched. This CDR3 region has 15 residues. Germline V gives CDR1 DFQATT, CDR2 SNEGSKA (reference sequence). The entry originates in a study of blood T cells in healthy people across ages. Study observations and caveats: A roughly linear age-dependent decrease characterized TCR beta diversity per million T cells. A strong correlation was seen between TCR beta diversity and naive T cell percentage.

Next came a second PCR, run for about 6 to 12 cycles, which used a sample-barcoded 5' primer along with a J-beta primer mix. Each TCR beta cDNA got a 12-nucleotide random molecular identifier. TCRdb re-analysed the 5' RACE reads in MiXCR, keeping a single row per CDR3 protein. The sample records about 720,000 distinct CDR3 sequences, around a fifth being singletons. The chain is built from TRBV20-1 and TRBJ2-1; 12 bases align to TRBD2. Material for sequencing was blood. This sequence was found in a man between 65 and 85 years old in good health. CDR3 in amino acids: CSVSARTSGKNEQFF. The CDR3 nucleotides read TGCAGTGTCTCCGCTCGGACTAGCGGGAAAAATGAGCAGTTCTTC.